Listed below are T cell receptor beta chains from one sample, sequenced in a study of PD-1 blockade in classical Hodgkin lymphoma. The protocol was immunoSEQ multiplex PCR, while the TCRdb copy is restricted to in-frame clones and leaves out a portion. Found here are about 97,000 clones, 75% to 90% of them singletons; the top ten hold more than 9%. The sample here was peripheral blood mononuclear cells (PBMCs), taken at baseline. These receptors were obtained from a human donor with classical Hodgkin lymphoma. CDR3s include the opening cysteine and the closing phenylalanine or tryptophan. The D gene is left open where the match is weak. Not every row has a clone size; where given, it reads once, few, many or a size class.

TRBJ2-1	16	TRBD2	.	TRBV5-1	TGCGCCAGCAGCTTGGGTACTAGCGGGAGTCGCGATGAGCAGTTCTTC	CASSLGTSGSRDEQFF
TRBJ1-2	13	TRBD1	.	TRBV30	TGTGCCTGGAGGCCACAGGGGGCGGGGGGCTACACCTTC	CAWRPQGAGGYTF
TRBJ2-5	16	TRBD2	.	TRBV4-2	TGTGCCAGCAGCAGTACAGCGGGAGAGTCGCCAGAGACCCAGTACTTC	CASSSTAGESPETQYF
TRBJ1-6	16	TRBD1	.	TRBV4-1	TGCGCCAGCAGCCAAGTCCAGGGGGCCTGGAATTCACCCCTCCACTTT	CASSQVQGAWNSPLHF
TRBJ2-7	14	.	.	TRBV5-5	TGTGCCAGCAGCCCCGGGCTAGCTTCCTACGAGCAGTACTTC	CASSPGLASYEQYF
TRBJ2-1	15	TRBD2	.	TRBV7-3	TGTGCCAGCAGCTCGCTAGCGGGGACCTACAATGAGCAGTTCTTC	CASSSLAGTYNEQFF
TRBJ1-5	16	.	.	TRBV7-2	TGTGCCAGCAGCTTGAGGGTTGGGGGAGACAATCAGCCCCAGCATTTT	CASSLRVGGDNQPQHF
TRBJ2-3	15	.	.	TRBV11-3	TGTGCCAGCAGCTTCCGGGGCACTCAGGAGGATACGCAGTATTTT	CASSFRGTQEDTQYF
TRBJ1-1	14	.	once	TRBV7-2	TGTGCCAGCAGCTCTGCGCAGGGGAACACTGAAGCTTTCTTT	CASSSAQGNTEAFF
TRBJ2-1	14	TRBD2	.	TRBV5-1	TGCGCCAGCAGCTTGGTGGGACTAGCCAATGAGCAGTTCTTC	CASSLVGLANEQFF
TRBJ2-7	13	.	.	TRBV18	TGTGCCAGCTCACCCGGGGATAGCTACGAGCAGTACTTC	CASSPGDSYEQYF
TRBJ1-1	15	.	.	TRBV7-3	TGTGCCAGCAGCTTAGCGGGGCCGATGAACACTGAAGCTTTCTTT	CASSLAGPMNTEAFF
TRBJ1-2	16	.	.	TRBV28	TGTGCCAGCAGTTTATTGATTCGTCAGGCCTGGGAGGGCTACACCTTC	CASSLLIRQAWEGYTF
TRBJ1-2	14	TRBD1	.	TRBV9	TGTGCCAGCAGCAAGGGACAGGGGGACTATGGCTACACCTTC	CASSKGQGDYGYTF
TRBJ2-7	19	TRBD2	.	TRBV7-2	TGTGCCAGCAGTTCCGGGACGGCCTCTAGCGGGAGGGCCCTCGCCGAGCAGTACTTC	CASSSGTASSGRALAEQYF
TRBJ2-7	15	TRBD2	.	TRBV7-9	TGTGCCAGCAGCCAGAGCGGGAGGGCCATTTACGAGCAGTACTTC	CASSQSGRAIYEQYF
TRBJ2-7	15	TRBD2	.	TRBV28	TGTGCCAGCAGCATGTGGGGACTAGCGGGCCACGAGCAGTACTTC	CASSMWGLAGHEQYF
TRBJ2-5	15	.	.	TRBV11-1	TGTGCCAGCAGCTTTGTGACGGGTGGGCAAGAGACCCAGTACTTC	CASSFVTGGQETQYF
TRBJ2-2	14	.	.	TRBV19	TGTGCCAGTAGTCCGAGCAGGGAGGCCGGGGAGCTGTTTTTT	CASSPSREAGELFF
TRBJ2-3	16	.	once	TRBV10-3	TGTGCCATCAGAGGATCAGGGCTGCAGAGCACAGATACGCAGTATTTT	CAIRGSGLQSTDTQYF
TRBJ2-7	15	.	.	TRBV11-2	TGTGCCAGCAGCTTAGACCTCCCGGATTACTACGAGCAGTACTTC	CASSLDLPDYYEQYF
TRBJ1-1	11	.	.	TRBV2	TGTGTCTCCCCGGGGGCCCGTGGAGCTTTCTTT	CVSPGARGAFF
TRBJ2-1	18	.	once	TRBV5-8	TGTGCCAGCAGCCTACTGGGCGGGCTGGGAGGACGACGCGATGAGCAGTTCTTC	CASSLLGGLGGRRDEQFF
TRBJ2-7	16	TRBD2	.	TRBV6-5	TGTGCCAGCAGTTACTCGCCTAGCGGGCGGGAAGGGGAGCAGTACTTC	CASSYSPSGREGEQYF
TRBJ1-1	12	.	few	TRBV29-1	TGCAGCGTTGAACTTGGGTGGACTGAAGCTTTCTTT	CSVELGWTEAFF
TRBJ1-2	12	.	.	TRBV19	TGTGCCAGTAGTCCCCGCCCAGGTGGCTACACCTTC	CASSPRPGGYTF
TRBJ1-1	16	TRBD1	.	TRBV27	TGTGCCAGCAGTGTAACAGGGGGCTTTATGAACACTGAAGCTTTCTTT	CASSVTGGFMNTEAFF
TRBJ1-5	15	TRBD1	.	TRBV4-3	TGCGCCAGCAGCCACCGAACAGGGGCTTATCAGCCCCAGCATTTT	CASSHRTGAYQPQHF
TRBJ2-3	18	TRBD2	once	TRBV4-2	TGTGCCAGCAGCGTGGGCAATCCGGCGGGAGGGCCGACAGATACGCAGTATTTT	CASSVGNPAGGPTDTQYF
TRBJ2-1	19	TRBD1	once	TRBV28	TGTGCCAGCAGTCCACGGGACAGGGTGTTTGGGCGAGGGGGTAATGAGCAGTTCTTC	CASSPRDRVFGRGGNEQFF
TRBJ1-1	14	.	.	TRBV2	TGTGCCAGCAGTGAAGCGAAGTTTAACACTGAAGCTTTCTTT	CASSEAKFNTEAFF